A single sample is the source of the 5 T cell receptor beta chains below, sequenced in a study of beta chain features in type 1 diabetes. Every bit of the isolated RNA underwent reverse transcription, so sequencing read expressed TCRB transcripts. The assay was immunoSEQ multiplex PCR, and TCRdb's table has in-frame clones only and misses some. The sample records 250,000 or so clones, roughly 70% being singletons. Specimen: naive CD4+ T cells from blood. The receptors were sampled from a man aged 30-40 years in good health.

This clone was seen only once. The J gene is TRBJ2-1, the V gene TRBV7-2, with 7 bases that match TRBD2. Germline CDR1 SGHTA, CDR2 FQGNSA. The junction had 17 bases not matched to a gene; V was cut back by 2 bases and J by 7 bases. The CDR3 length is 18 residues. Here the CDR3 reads CASSLFRPGGRALNEQFF. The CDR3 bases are TGTGCCAGCAGCTTATTCAGGCCCGGGGGGAGGGCCTTGAATGAGCAGTTCTTC.

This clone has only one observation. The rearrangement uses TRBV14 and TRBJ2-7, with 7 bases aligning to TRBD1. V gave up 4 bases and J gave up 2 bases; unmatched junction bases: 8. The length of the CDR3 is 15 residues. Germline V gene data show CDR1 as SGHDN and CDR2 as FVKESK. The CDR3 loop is CASSLSTGPPYEQYF. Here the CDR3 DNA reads TGTGCCAGCAGCCTTTCGACAGGGCCGCCCTACGAGCAGTACTTC.

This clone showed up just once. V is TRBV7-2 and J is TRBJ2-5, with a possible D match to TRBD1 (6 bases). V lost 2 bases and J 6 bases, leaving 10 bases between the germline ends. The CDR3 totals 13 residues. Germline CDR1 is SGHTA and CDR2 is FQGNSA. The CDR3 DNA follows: TGTGCCAGCAGCTTAAAAACAGGGAAGACCCAGTACTTC. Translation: CASSLKTGKTQYF. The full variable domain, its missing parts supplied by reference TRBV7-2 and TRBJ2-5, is GAGVSQSPSNKVTEKGKDVELRCDPISGHTALYWYRQSLGQGLEFLIYFQGNSAPDKSGLPSDRFSAERTGGSVSTLTIQRTQQEDSAVYLCASSLKTGKTQYFGPGTRLLVL.

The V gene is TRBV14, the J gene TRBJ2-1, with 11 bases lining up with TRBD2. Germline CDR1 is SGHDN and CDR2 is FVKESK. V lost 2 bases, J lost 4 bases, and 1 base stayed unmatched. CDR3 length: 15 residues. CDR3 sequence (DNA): TGTGCCAGCAGCCAACTAGCGGGAGGTTACAATGAGCAGTTCTTC. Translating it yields CASSQLAGGYNEQFF.

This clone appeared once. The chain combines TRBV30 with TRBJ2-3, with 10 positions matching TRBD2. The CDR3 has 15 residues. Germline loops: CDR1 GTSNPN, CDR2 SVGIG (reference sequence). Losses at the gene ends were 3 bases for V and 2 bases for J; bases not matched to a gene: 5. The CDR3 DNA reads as TGTGCCTGGAGGGGGACTAGCGTTCCCACAGATACGCAGTATTTT. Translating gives CAWRGTSVPTDTQYF.